The TCR beta chain described here comes from a study of cytomegalovirus exposure and HLA in healthy donors. The junction had 11 bases not matched to a gene; V was cut back by 0 bases and J by 7 bases. Germline assignment: CDR1 KGHSH and CDR2 LQKENI. CDR3 length: 18 amino acids. 13 Jbeta primers and 60 Vbeta primers were used for the PCR. In the original workflow: In a later analysis, of 80 million or so unique beta chains, 9 million to 11 million appeared in at least two donors. Generated by immunoSEQ multiplex PCR, the TCRdb table keeps only in-frame clones and is missing some. The D gene and trimming were derived from the DNA, and the V and J assignments and clone size from that table. Among over 130,000 clones, just over 70% were seen once, and the ten largest hold approximately 1.8%.

Sequencing was carried out using PBMCs. The chain couples TRBV18 to TRBJ2-1, with 11 bases lining up with TRBD2. This sequence was found in a woman aged 25 to 39 in good health and CMV-seronegative. The CDR3 nucleotides are TGTGCCAGCTCACCACCTAGACAAGGTAGCGGGGGGGCTAATGAGCAGTTCTTC. Protein sequence: CASSPPRQGSGGANEQFF.